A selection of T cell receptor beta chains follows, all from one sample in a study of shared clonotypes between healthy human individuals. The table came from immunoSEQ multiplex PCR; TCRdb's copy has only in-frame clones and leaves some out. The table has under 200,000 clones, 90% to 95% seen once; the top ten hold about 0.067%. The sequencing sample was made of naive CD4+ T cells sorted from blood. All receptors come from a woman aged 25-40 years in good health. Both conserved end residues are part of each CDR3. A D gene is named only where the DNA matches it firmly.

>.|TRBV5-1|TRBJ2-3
TGCGCCAGCCGCCCAGGGGACACAGATACGCAGTATTTT
CASRPGDTDTQYF
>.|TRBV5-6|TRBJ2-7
TGTGCCAGCAGCTTGTTAGCTATCTCCTACGAGCAGTACTTC
CASSLLAISYEQYF
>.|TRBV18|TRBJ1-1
TGTGCCAGCTCACCGCGTCTCGGGGGCGCGTCCTCCGGTGAAGCTTTCTTT
CASSPRLGGASSGEAFF
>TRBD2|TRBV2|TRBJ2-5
TGTGCCAGCAGTCTACCTTTACTAGCGGGAGAGACCCAGTACTTC
CASSLPLLAGETQYF
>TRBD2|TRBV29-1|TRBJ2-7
TGCAGCGTCCGGGCCGCGGGCGGGAGGCGGGAGCAGTACTTC
CSVRAAGGRREQYF
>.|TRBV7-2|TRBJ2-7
TGTGCCAGCAGCATCTACGAGCAGTACTTC
CASSIYEQYF
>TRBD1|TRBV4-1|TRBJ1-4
TGCGCCAGCAGCCAACCACAGGGGGCTAATGAAAAACTGTTTTTT
CASSQPQGANEKLFF
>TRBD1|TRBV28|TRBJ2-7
TGTGCCAGCAGTTTATTCCGGGACAGGGGGCTCTACGAGCAGTACTTC
CASSLFRDRGLYEQYF
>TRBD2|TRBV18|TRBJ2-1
TGTGCCAGCTCACCACCGGGACTAGCGGGAGCCTTAGTGAATGAGCAGTTCTTC
CASSPPGLAGALVNEQFF
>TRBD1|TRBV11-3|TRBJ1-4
TGTGCCAGCAGCTTAGCGCAGGGGGTCGAAAAACTGTTTTTT
CASSLAQGVEKLFF
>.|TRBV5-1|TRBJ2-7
TGCGCCAGCAGCTTGGTTTCCGGCCCTCTTTCCGAGCAGTACTTC
CASSLVSGPLSEQYF
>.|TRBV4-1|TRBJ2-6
TGCGCCAGCAGCGGAACCTCGGGTTTCTCTGGGGCCAACGTCCTGACTTTC
CASSGTSGFSGANVLTF
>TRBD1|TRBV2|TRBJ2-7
TGTGCCAGCGCACGGGGGACAGGGTGGCACGAGCAGTACTTC
CASARGTGWHEQYF